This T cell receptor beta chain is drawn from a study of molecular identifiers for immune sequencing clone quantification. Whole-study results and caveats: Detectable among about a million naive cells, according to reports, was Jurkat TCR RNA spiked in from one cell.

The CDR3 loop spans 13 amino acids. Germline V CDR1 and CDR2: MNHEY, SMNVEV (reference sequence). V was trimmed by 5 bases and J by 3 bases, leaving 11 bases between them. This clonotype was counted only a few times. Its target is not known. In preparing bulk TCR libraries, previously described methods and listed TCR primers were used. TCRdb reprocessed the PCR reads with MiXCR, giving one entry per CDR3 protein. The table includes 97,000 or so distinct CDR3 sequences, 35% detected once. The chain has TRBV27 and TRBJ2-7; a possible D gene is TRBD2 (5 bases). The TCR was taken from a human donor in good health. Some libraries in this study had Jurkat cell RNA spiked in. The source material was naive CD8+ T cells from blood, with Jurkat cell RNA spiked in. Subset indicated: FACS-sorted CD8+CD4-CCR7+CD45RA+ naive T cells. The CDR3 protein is CASSVARGYEQYF. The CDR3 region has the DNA TGTGCCAGCAGTGTCGCCCGGGGCTACGAGCAGTACTTC.